The TCR beta chain under discussion was sequenced for a study of cytomegalovirus exposure and HLA in healthy donors. The study's findings and limits: In a later analysis, a genetic analysis reported fewer productive-TCR N-insertions in an Asian-associated ancestry cluster than the cohort average.

The PCR was carried out with 60 Vbeta primers and 13 Jbeta primers. TCRdb's copy holds only in-frame clones and misses some; the assay was immunoSEQ multiplex PCR. The table records more than 85,000 clones, under 80% of them present only once. On this clone itself: What it recognizes is unknown.

CDR1 and CDR2 from the germline V gene are SGHAT and FQNNGV. This CDR3 is built from 17 residues. The V and J ends lost 1 base and 5 bases, in that order; junction bases with no gene match: 12. This receptor was taken from a woman between 50 and 59 years old in good health and CMV-seropositive. The V and J genes are TRBV11-2 and TRBJ2-5; TRBD2 matches at 8 bases. The source material was PBMCs. DNA of the CDR3: TGTGCCAGCAGCTTAGGCCCCCTGAATCGGGAGGGGGAGACCCAGTACTTC. Encoded protein: CASSLGPLNREGETQYF.